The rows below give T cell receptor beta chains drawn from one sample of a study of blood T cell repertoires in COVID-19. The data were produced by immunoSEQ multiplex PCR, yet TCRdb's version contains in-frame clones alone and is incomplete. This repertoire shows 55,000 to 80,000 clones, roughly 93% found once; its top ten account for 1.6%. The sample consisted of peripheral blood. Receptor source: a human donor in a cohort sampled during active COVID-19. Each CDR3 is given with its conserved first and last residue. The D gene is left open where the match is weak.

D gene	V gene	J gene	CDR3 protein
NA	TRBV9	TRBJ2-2	CASSQGGFTGELFF
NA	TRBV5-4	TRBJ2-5	CASSFGYQETQYF
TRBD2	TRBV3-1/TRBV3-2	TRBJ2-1	CASSQVSGIINEQFF
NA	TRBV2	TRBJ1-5	CASSGRTVKGNQPQHF
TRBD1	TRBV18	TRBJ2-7	CASSPPVDRVYEQYF
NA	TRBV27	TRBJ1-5	CASSLGRVGQPQHF
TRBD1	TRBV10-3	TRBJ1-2	CAISGSGQGAEGYTF
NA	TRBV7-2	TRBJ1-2	CASSYDRNYYGYTF
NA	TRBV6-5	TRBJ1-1	CASIKHREMNTEAFF
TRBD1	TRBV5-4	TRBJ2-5	CASSYGTEQETQYF
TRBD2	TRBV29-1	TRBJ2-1	CSVELAGHRHEQFF